The 14 T cell receptor beta chains below come from one sample, sequenced in a study of blood T cell repertoires in COVID-19. TCRdb keeps only in-frame clones here, not all; method: immunoSEQ multiplex PCR. The data hold some 670,000 clones, with 85% to 90% observed a single time. The sample comprised peripheral blood. The receptors come from a young woman with acute or convalescent COVID-19.

J is TRBJ2-7 and V is TRBV7-3; the D gene is possibly TRBD1 (5 bases). V lost 2 bases, J lost 3 bases, and 20 bases lay in between. The CDR3 spans 17 residues. In germline, CDR1 is SGHTA, CDR2 FQGTGA. The CDR3: CASSLLDLPTALYEQYF. The CDR3 nucleotides are TGTGCCAGCAGCTTACTAGACCTACCGACAGCTCTCTACGAGCAGTACTTC.

The table lists this clone with a count of one. This chain uses TRBV5-6 with TRBJ1-1, with a weak D call TRBD1 (6 bases). CDR3 length: 14 amino acids. Per the germline V gene, CDR1 is SGHDT and CDR2 is YYEEEE. V shed 0 bases and J shed 2 bases, with 8 bases lying between them. In DNA, the CDR3 is TGTGCCAGCAGCTTGGACAGGGCAAACACTGAAGCTTTCTTT. Translated: CASSLDRANTEAFF.

The V gene is TRBV27, the J gene TRBJ1-2; 7 bases align to TRBD1. The CDR3 runs to 12 residues. Losses at the gene ends were 5 bases for V and 5 bases for J; bases not matched to a gene: 2. CDR1 MNHEY and CDR2 SMNVEV come from the germline V gene (reference sequence). The CDR3 loop is CASSRQGYGYTF. In DNA form, the CDR3 reads TGTGCCAGCAGTCGACAGGGATATGGCTACACCTTC.

The gene calls are TRBV24-1 and TRBJ2-7; 7 bases agree with TRBD1. The CDR3 totals 14 residues. The J segment lost 2 bases and the V segment lost 4 bases, leaving 4 bases of the junction unmatched. CDR1 and CDR2 (germline): KGHDR, SFDVKD. CDR3 residues: CATSEADRTYEQYF. CDR3 DNA sequence: TGTGCCACCAGTGAAGCGGACAGGACCTACGAGCAGTACTTC.

The V gene is TRBV6-5, the J gene TRBJ1-2, with TRBD1 matching over 9 bases. CDR1 is MNHEY and CDR2 is SVGAGI in the germline V gene. Trimming removed 7 bases from V and 4 bases from J; junction bases left unmatched: 7. CDR3 length equals 14 residues. The CDR3 here is CASTGTGQGYGYTF. The CDR3 coding sequence is TGTGCCAGCACTGGGACAGGGCAGGGCTATGGCTACACCTTC.

The chain links TRBV18 to TRBJ1-5; 11 bases align to TRBD1. This CDR3 is 15 amino acids long. Germline assignment: CDR1 KGHSH and CDR2 LQKENI. V lost 3 bases and J lost 7; bases outside the gene matches: 5. The CDR3 reads CASSPGQGGWQPQHF. The CDR3 DNA follows: TGTGCCAGCTCACCGGGACAGGGGGGATGGCAGCCCCAGCATTTT.

The genes are TRBV5-1 and TRBJ1-1; 7 nucleotides agree with TRBD1. J gave up 4 bases and V 4 bases, and 4 bases lay outside the gene matches. This CDR3 comprises 13 residues. Looked up from germline, CDR1 is SGHRS and CDR2 is YFSETQ. The CDR3 is CASSGDSLTEAFF. CDR3 nucleotides: TGCGCCAGCAGCGGGGACAGTCTCACTGAAGCTTTCTTT. The whole variable domain, filled in from reference TRBV5-1 and TRBJ1-1, reads KAGVTQTPRYLIKTRGQQVTLSCSPISGHRSVSWYQQTPGQGLQFLFEYFSETQRNKGNFPGRFSGRQFSNSRSEMNVSTLELGDSALYLCASSGDSLTEAFFGQGTRLTVV.

This clone appeared a single time. The genes are TRBV10-2 and TRBJ1-4; D call uncertain. This CDR3 is built from 15 residues. Germline V lookup: CDR1 WSHSY, CDR2 SAAADI. V dropped 2 bases and J dropped 5 bases, with 12 bases sitting between them. The CDR3 DNA reads TGCGCCAGCAGTGAGCTCCCAGGCATGAATGAAAAACTGTTTTTT. The encoded protein is CASSELPGMNEKLFF.

The chain joins TRBV4-1 to TRBJ2-2; 8 bases are a match to TRBD1. The germline V gene has CDR1 MGHRA and CDR2 YSYEKL. V shed 2 bases, J shed 4 bases, and the junction held 3 bases outside the gene matches. The CDR3 is 15 amino acids. The CDR3 spells CASSQQQGVTGELFF. The CDR3 bases are TGCGCCAGCAGCCAACAACAGGGGGTCACCGGGGAGCTGTTTTTT.

This sequence joins TRBV9 and TRBJ1-2, with 8 positions matching TRBD1. The CDR3 length is 16 residues. Germline V gene lookup returns CDR1 SGDLS and CDR2 YYNGEE. Trimming cost V 3 bases and J 2 bases; bases outside gene matches: 9. The CDR3 sequence is CASSALGQGLNYGYTF. Written as DNA, the CDR3 is TGTGCCAGCAGCGCCCTAGGACAGGGCTTGAACTATGGCTACACCTTC. The full variable domain, in which reference TRBV9 and TRBJ1-2 provide the parts outside the CDR3, is DSGVTQTPKHLITATGQRVTLRCSPRSGDLSVYWYQQSLDQGLQFLIQYYNGEERAKGNILERFSAQQFPDLHSELNLSSLELGDSALYFCASSALGQGLNYGYTFGSGTRLTVV.

The chain carries TRBV4-1 and TRBJ1-6; 7 bases are shared with TRBD1. The V and J ends lost 2 bases and 6 bases, in that order; junction bases with no gene match: 16. Germline CDR1 reads MGHRA; CDR2 reads YSYEKL. The CDR3 spans 19 residues. CDR3 region: CASSQFGPIRGFFNSPLHF. The CDR3 DNA is TGCGCCAGCAGCCAATTTGGTCCCATCAGGGGGTTTTTTAATTCACCCCTCCACTTT.

The CDR3 DNA is TGTGCCAGTAGTATAGAGAGAAGCTCTGGAAACACCATATATTTT. It yields the protein CASSIERSSGNTIYF. The V gene is TRBV19, the J gene TRBJ1-3; D uncertain. This CDR3 has 15 amino acids. CDR1 is LNHDA and CDR2 is SQIVND in the germline V gene (reference sequence). Trimming shortened V by 0 bases and J by 0 bases, and 6 bases separated the two germline ends.

This sequence joins TRBV18 and TRBJ1-1; no reliable D call. There are 16 residues in the CDR3. With 2 bases removed from V and 1 base from J, the gap between germline ends came to 14 bases. Germline V gives CDR1 KGHSH, CDR2 LQKENI. The chain's CDR3 is CASSPSMQTWNTEAFF. For the CDR3, the DNA is TGTGCCAGCTCACCAAGCATGCAAACTTGGAACACTGAAGCTTTCTTT.

V is TRBV29-1 and J is TRBJ2-7; D not resolved. In germline, CDR1 is SQVTM, CDR2 ANQGSEA. This CDR3 spans 13 amino acids. V shed 6 bases and J shed 7 bases, with 19 bases lying between them. CDR3 nucleotide sequence: TGCAGCGTCGGAGATCGCGACTGGAAGGAGCAGTACTTC. Its translation: CSVGDRDWKEQYF.